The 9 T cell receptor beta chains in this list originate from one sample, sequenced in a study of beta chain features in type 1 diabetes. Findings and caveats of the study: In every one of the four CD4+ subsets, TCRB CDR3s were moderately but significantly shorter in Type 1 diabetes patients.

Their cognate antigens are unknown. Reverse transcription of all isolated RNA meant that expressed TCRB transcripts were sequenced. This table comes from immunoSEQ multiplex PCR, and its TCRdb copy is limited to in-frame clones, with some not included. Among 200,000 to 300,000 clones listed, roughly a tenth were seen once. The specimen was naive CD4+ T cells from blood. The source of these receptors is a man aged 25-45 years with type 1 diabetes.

The CDR3 here is CASSLRTGIAGELFF. In nucleotides, the CDR3 is TGTGCCAGCAGCCTACGGACAGGGATTGCCGGGGAGCTGTTTTTT. The chain carries TRBV7-9 and TRBJ2-2; 8 nucleotides match TRBD1. V shed 5 bases and J 6 bases; nucleotides not matched to a gene: 8. The CDR3 runs to 15 residues. Germline V gene data show CDR1 as SEHNR and CDR2 as FQNEAQ (reference sequence).

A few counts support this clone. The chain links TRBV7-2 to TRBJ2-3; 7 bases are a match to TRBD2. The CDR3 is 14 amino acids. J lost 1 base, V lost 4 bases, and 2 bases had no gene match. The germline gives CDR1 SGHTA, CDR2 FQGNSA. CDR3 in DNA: TGTGCCAGCAGCTATAGCGGGCGCACAGATACGCAGTATTTT. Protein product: CASSYSGRTDTQYF.

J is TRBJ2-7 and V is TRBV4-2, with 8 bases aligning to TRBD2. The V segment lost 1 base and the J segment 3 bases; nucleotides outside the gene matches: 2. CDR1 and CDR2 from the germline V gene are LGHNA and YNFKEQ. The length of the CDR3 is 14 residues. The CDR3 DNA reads TGTGCCAGCAGCCAAGCCGGGGGGGGCTACGAGCAGTACTTC. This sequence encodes CASSQAGGGYEQYF.

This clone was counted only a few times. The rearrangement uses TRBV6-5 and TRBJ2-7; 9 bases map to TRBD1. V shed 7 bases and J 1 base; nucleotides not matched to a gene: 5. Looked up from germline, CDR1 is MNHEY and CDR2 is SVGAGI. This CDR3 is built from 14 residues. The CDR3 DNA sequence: TGTGCCAGCACTCGACAGGGGGGTTCCTACGAGCAGTACTTC. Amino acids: CASTRQGGSYEQYF.

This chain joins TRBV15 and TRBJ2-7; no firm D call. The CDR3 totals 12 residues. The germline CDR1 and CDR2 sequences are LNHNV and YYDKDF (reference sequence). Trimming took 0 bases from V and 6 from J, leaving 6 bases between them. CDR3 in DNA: TGTGCCACCAGCAGAGATTCGGGCGAGCAGTACTTC. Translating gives CATSRDSGEQYF.

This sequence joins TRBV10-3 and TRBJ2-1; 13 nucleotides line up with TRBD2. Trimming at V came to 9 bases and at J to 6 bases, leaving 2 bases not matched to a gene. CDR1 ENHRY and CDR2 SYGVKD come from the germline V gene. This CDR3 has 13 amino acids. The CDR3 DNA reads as TGTGCCATGGGACTAGCGGGGACCAATGAGCAGTTCTTC. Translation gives CAMGLAGTNEQFF.

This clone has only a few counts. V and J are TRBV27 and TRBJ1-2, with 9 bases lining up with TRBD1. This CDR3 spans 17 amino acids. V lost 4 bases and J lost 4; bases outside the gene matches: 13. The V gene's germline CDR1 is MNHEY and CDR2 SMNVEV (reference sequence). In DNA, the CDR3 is TGTGCCAGCAGTTCGGGGGACAGGGCCAAATCTTCCTATGGCTACACCTTC. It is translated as CASSSGDRAKSSYGYTF.

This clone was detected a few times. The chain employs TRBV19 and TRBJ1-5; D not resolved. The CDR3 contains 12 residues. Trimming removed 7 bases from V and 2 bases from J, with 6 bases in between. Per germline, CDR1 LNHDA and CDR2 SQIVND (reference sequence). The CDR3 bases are TGTGCCAGTACCGAGGGCAATCAGCCCCAGCATTTT. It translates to CASTEGNQPQHF.

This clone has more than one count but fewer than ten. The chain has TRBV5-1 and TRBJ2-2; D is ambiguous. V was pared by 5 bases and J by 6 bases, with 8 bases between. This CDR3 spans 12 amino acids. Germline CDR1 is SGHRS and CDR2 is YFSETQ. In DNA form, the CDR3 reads TGCGCCAGCAGTTTGCCATCCGGGGAGCTGTTTTTT. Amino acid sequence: CASSLPSGELFF.